Below are 32 T cell receptor beta chains sequenced from a single sample in a study of blood T cell repertoires in COVID-19. Assay: immunoSEQ multiplex PCR; the TCRdb copy retains only in-frame clones and omits some. The table lists 45,000 to 60,000 clones, roughly nine tenths of them singletons. Sequencing was done on a sample of peripheral blood. These receptors all stem from a man aged 65 to 79 with active COVID-19.

This chain links TRBV11-2 with TRBJ2-7, with TRBD2 as a possible D gene (5 bases). Germline V gene data show CDR1 as SGHAT and CDR2 as FQNNGV. The CDR3 is made up of 15 amino acids. The V gene lost 4 bases and the J gene lost 3 bases, with 16 bases spanning the gap. CDR3 nucleotides: TGTGCCAGCAGCTCCCTTCGCGGGCCAAACTACGAGCAGTACTTC. This gives the protein CASSSLRGPNYEQYF. The full variable domain, in which reference TRBV11-2 and TRBJ2-7 provide the parts outside the CDR3, is EAGVAQSPRYKIIEKRQSVAFWCNPISGHATLYWYQQILGQGPKLLIQFQNNGVVDDSQLPKDRFSAERLKGVDSTLKIQPAKLEDSAVYLCASSSLRGPNYEQYFGPGTRLTVT.

This clone was recorded only once. V usage is TRBV7-9 and J usage is TRBJ2-3, with D possibly matching TRBD2 (5 bases). The germline gives CDR1 SEHNR, CDR2 FQNEAQ (reference sequence). The CDR3 is 13 amino acids. Trimming removed 3 bases at V and 5 bases at J, with 9 bases between. CDR3 bases: TGTGCCAGCAGCTTCCAGAGCGGAGATACGCAGTATTTT. Translating it yields CASSFQSGDTQYF.

This clone was seen a single time. The CDR3 DNA follows: TGTGCCAGCAGCCAATCGGAGAGTAGTAATGAGCAGTTCTTC. It is translated as CASSQSESSNEQFF. V and J are TRBV3-1 (or the pseudogene TRBV3-2) and TRBJ2-1; D not certain. This CDR3 has 14 residues. CDR1 is LGHDT, CDR2 YNNKEL, per germline (reference sequence). V was trimmed by 2 bases and J by 7 bases, leaving 12 bases between them.

The V and J genes are TRBV11-1 and TRBJ1-6, with TRBD1 as a possible D gene (5 bases). V was shortened by 1 base and J by 6 bases, with 10 bases between the two germline ends. The CDR3 consists of 15 residues. The germline gives CDR1 SGHAT, CDR2 FQDESV (reference sequence). CDR3 in amino acids: CASSLEGMGNSPLHF. The CDR3 coding sequence is TGTGCCAGCAGCTTAGAGGGGATGGGTAATTCACCCCTCCACTTT.

The chain employs TRBV10-3 and TRBJ2-1, with 11 positions matching TRBD2. Germline V lookup: CDR1 ENHRY, CDR2 SYGVKD. The CDR3 has 15 amino acids. V lost 5 bases, J lost 4 bases, and 4 bases stayed unmatched. CDR3 sequence (DNA): TGTGCCATCAGTACTAGCGGGGGCTCTTACAATGAGCAGTTCTTC. Its protein product is CAISTSGGSYNEQFF.

The chain links TRBV6-5 to TRBJ1-1, with D perhaps matching TRBD1 (5 bases). The CDR3 is 13 residues long. With 7 bases removed from V and 4 bases from J, the gap between germline ends came to 13 bases. The germline V gene encodes CDR1 MNHEY and CDR2 SVGAGI. The CDR3 loop is CASKGQGPTEAFF. The DNA for the CDR3 is TGTGCCAGCAAGGGTCAGGGCCCCACTGAAGCTTTCTTT.

The chain uses TRBV21-1 and TRBJ2-2; the table's D call of TRBD1 was not tested on the DNA. TRBV21-1 is given as a pseudogene. The CDR3 runs to 16 residues. This CDR3 is CASSFQGLANTGELFF. As DNA, the CDR3 is TGTGCCAGCAGCTTCCAGGGGCTAGCGAACACCGGGGAGCTGTTTTTT.

The chain recombines TRBV28 with TRBJ1-2; D gene ambiguous. The V end was cut by 6 bases, the J end by 5 bases, with 10 bases between. CDR1 and CDR2 (germline): MDHEN, SYDVKM. CDR3 length: 12 residues. The CDR3 loop is CASSTTGYGYTF. Written as DNA, the CDR3 is TGTGCCAGCAGCACCACGGGTTATGGCTACACCTTC.

This clone was seen only a few times. This chain links TRBV21-1 with TRBJ1-5; the table's D gene call, TRBD1, was not cross checked with the DNA. TRBV21-1 is listed as a pseudogene. CDR3 length: 14 residues. Here the CDR3 DNA reads TGTGCCAGCAGCAGACAGGGTTGTAATCAGCCCCAGCATTTT. Its translation is CASSRQGCNQPQHF.

This clone occurred once. This sample includes further DNA sequences coding for the same CDR3. The chain carries TRBV12-3 or TRBV12-4 and TRBJ2-2; 7 positions agree with TRBD2. The CDR3 sequence is 13 residues long. Germline trimming cut 6 bases from V and 5 bases from J; bases unmatched to any gene: 3. Written as DNA, the CDR3 is TGTGCCAGCAGCCTGGGGGGGACCGGGGAGCTGTTTTTT. It translates to CASSLGGTGELFF.

The rearrangement uses TRBV7-9 and TRBJ2-2; perhaps TRBD2 as D (5 bases). The CDR3 loop spans 16 amino acids. Looked up from germline, CDR1 is SEHNR and CDR2 is FQNEAQ (reference sequence). Trimming cost V 3 bases and J 1 base, with 12 bases left between them. The CDR3 coding sequence is TGTGCCAGCAGCTTCGGAGAGGGAATGAACACCGGGGAGCTGTTTTTT. Amino acid sequence: CASSFGEGMNTGELFF.

The chain uses TRBV19 and TRBJ2-7; 8 bases align to TRBD2. Trimming removed 4 bases from V and 3 bases from J; junction bases left unmatched: 2. The CDR3 is 13 amino acids. Germline V gene data show CDR1 as LNHDA and CDR2 as SQIVND (reference sequence). The CDR3 bases are TGTGCCAGTAGTAGCGGGGGGATCTACGAGCAGTACTTC. This sequence encodes CASSSGGIYEQYF.

V and J are TRBV7-2 and TRBJ2-1; no clear D gene. Germline V gene sequence: CDR1 SGHTA, CDR2 FQGNSA. CDR3 length equals 14 residues. The germline V and J ends were trimmed by 5 bases and 5 bases, with 13 bases remaining between them. CDR3 amino acids: CASSPAQIHNEQFF. The CDR3 DNA reads as TGTGCCAGCAGCCCTGCACAGATACACAATGAGCAGTTCTTC.

The gene calls are TRBV3-1 (or the pseudogene TRBV3-2) and TRBJ2-2; 9 positions match TRBD2. From germline, CDR1 is LGHDT and CDR2 YNNKEL (reference sequence). Trimming removed 2 bases from V and 5 bases from J; junction bases left unmatched: 12. CDR3 length equals 18 residues. The CDR3 nucleotides read TGTGCCAGCAGCCAAAAGTCTCGCGGGGGGGCTGTTACCGGGGAGCTGTTTTTT. This translates into CASSQKSRGGAVTGELFF.

The genes are TRBV5-5 and TRBJ1-4; D unclear. Trimming pared 4 bases from V and 1 base from J, leaving 17 bases between. CDR1 and CDR2 from the germline V gene are SGHKS and YYEKEE (reference sequence). There are 17 residues in the CDR3. This chain's CDR3 is CASSRESNRLTNEKLFF. In DNA, the CDR3 is TGTGCCAGCAGCCGGGAGTCGAACAGATTAACTAATGAAAAACTGTTTTTT.

The CDR3 here is CARRWGAGGDTDTQYF. The CDR3 region has the DNA TGTGCCCGCCGCTGGGGGGCGGGGGGTGACACAGATACGCAGTATTTT. The chain couples TRBV5-5 to TRBJ2-3; TRBD2 matches 8 bases. CDR3 length equals 16 residues. The junction had 15 bases not matched to a gene; V was cut back by 10 bases and J by 2 bases. The V gene's germline CDR1 is SGHKS and CDR2 YYEKEE (reference sequence).

The chain recombines TRBV5-1 with TRBJ2-3, with D possibly TRBD1 on 6 matching bases. CDR3 size: 16 residues. V lost 4 bases to trimming and J lost 3 bases, with 18 bases between them. In germline, CDR1 is SGHRS, CDR2 YFSETQ. The CDR3, as DNA: TGCGCCAGCAGCCAGGGGCCTAGCTTGGCGACAGATACGCAGTATTTT. Encoded protein: CASSQGPSLATDTQYF.

The chain employs TRBV20-1 and TRBJ2-7, with 7 bases fitting TRBD1. V lost 3 bases to trimming and J lost 1 base; unmatched junction nucleotides: 6. The germline V gene has CDR1 DFQATT and CDR2 SNEGSKA (reference sequence). The CDR3 covers 14 residues. DNA of the CDR3: TGCAGTGCTAGTATCGGGACAGCTTCCTACGAGCAGTACTTC. Its translation: CSASIGTASYEQYF.

The rearrangement links TRBV10-2 to TRBJ2-5, with D possibly matching TRBD1 (6 bases). CDR1 and CDR2 from the germline V gene are WSHSY and SAAADI. With 4 bases removed from V and 6 bases from J, the gap between germline ends came to 18 bases. This CDR3 comprises 15 residues. For the CDR3, the DNA is TGCGCCAGCAGTGGGGGTAGGGGGATCGAAAAGACCCAGTACTTC. Its protein is CASSGGRGIEKTQYF.

This chain connects TRBV19 to TRBJ2-5; the match to TRBD2 covers 10 bases. This CDR3 is 17 amino acids long. CDR1 is LNHDA and CDR2 is SQIVND in the germline V gene (reference sequence). V gave up 11 bases and J gave up 1 base; unmatched junction bases: 16. CDR3 region: CAFLLAGALDPQETQYF. CDR3 nucleotides: TGTGCCTTCTTGCTAGCGGGGGCTCTGGACCCCCAAGAGACCCAGTACTTC.

The chain is built from TRBV6-5 and TRBJ2-7; 7 bases are shared with TRBD1. CDR3 length: 13 amino acids. In germline, CDR1 is MNHEY, CDR2 SVGAGI. Trimming at V came to 6 bases and at J to 6 bases, leaving 8 bases not matched to a gene. CDR3 coding DNA: TGTGCCAGCAGCCGACAGGGCGATGGCGAGCAGTACTTC. Protein product: CASSRQGDGEQYF.

This chain joins TRBV27 and TRBJ2-1; 9 nucleotides align to TRBD1. The CDR3 extends over 15 amino acids. Trimming took 6 bases from V and 8 from J; bases not matched to a gene: 11. The germline gives CDR1 MNHEY, CDR2 SMNVEV (reference sequence). The CDR3: CASRNPGQGPHEQFF. The CDR3 region has the DNA TGTGCCAGCAGAAACCCGGGACAGGGTCCCCATGAGCAGTTCTTC.

This chain links TRBV6-5 with TRBJ1-4; weak D call: TRBD1 (5 bases). The V end was cut by 5 bases, the J end by 0 bases, with 7 bases between. The CDR3 covers 14 residues. The germline CDR1 and CDR2 sequences are MNHEY and SVGAGI. The CDR3 reads CASSRGATNEKLFF. The CDR3 DNA sequence: TGTGCCAGCAGTCGGGGGGCAACTAATGAAAAACTGTTTTTT.

This clone was counted a few times. This chain uses TRBV5-1 with TRBJ1-6; the D gene is possibly TRBD1 (5 bases). CDR3 length: 14 residues. CDR1 and CDR2 from the germline V gene are SGHRS and YFSETQ. The germline V and J ends were trimmed by 0 bases and 14 bases, with 15 bases remaining between them. The CDR3: CASSLGQAGGALHF. The CDR3 DNA follows: TGCGCCAGCAGCTTGGGGCAGGCCGGGGGGGCCCTCCACTTT.

The chain is built from TRBV20-1 and TRBJ1-6; D is perhaps TRBD1 (5 bases). The V end lost 3 bases, the J end lost 0 bases, and 9 bases lay between the germline ends. The CDR3 length is 15 residues. The V gene's germline CDR1 is DFQATT and CDR2 SNEGSKA (reference sequence). In DNA form, the CDR3 reads TGCAGTGCTAGTACAGGAAGCTCCTATAATTCACCCCTCCACTTT. It is translated as CSASTGSSYNSPLHF.

The CDR3 region has the DNA TGTGCCAGCAGCCCTCTTTTGGCCGTCGTCGATGAGCAGTTCTTC. Translating gives CASSPLLAVVDEQFF. This sequence joins TRBV3-1 (or the pseudogene TRBV3-2) and TRBJ2-1; D is ambiguous. Germline CDR1 reads LGHDT; CDR2 reads YNNKEL (reference sequence). This CDR3 region has 15 residues. V was shortened by 4 bases and J by 8 bases, with 18 bases between the two germline ends.

V and J are TRBV30 and TRBJ2-7, with D maybe TRBD2 (6 bases). CDR1 GTSNPN and CDR2 SVGIG come from the germline V gene (reference sequence). V shed 2 bases and J shed 4 bases, with 12 bases lying between them. The CDR3 is 13 amino acids. In DNA form, the CDR3 reads TGTGCCTGGAGTCGTACGGGGGTATACGAGCAGTACTTC. Translated: CAWSRTGVYEQYF.

V and J are TRBV5-1 and TRBJ2-1, with D uncertain. The CDR3 contains 14 residues. The germline V gene has CDR1 SGHRS and CDR2 YFSETQ. V lost 1 base and J 0 bases, leaving 5 bases between the germline ends. In DNA form, the CDR3 reads TGCGCCAGCAGCTTGTTGAGCTCCTACAATGAGCAGTTCTTC. It is translated as CASSLLSSYNEQFF.

The chain couples TRBV29-1 to TRBJ2-7, with 9 bases fitting TRBD1. The ends lost 6 bases at V and 3 bases at J; junction bases unmatched: 6. CDR1 and CDR2 (germline): SQVTM, ANQGSEA. This CDR3 contains 13 residues. The CDR3, as DNA: TGCAGCGTGACCGGGACAGGGCTCTACGAGCAGTACTTC. It yields the protein CSVTGTGLYEQYF.

The V gene is TRBV10-3, the J gene TRBJ2-1; D may be TRBD1 (7 bases). Trimming removed 5 bases at V and 7 bases at J, with 21 bases between. The CDR3 has 16 residues. CDR1 ENHRY and CDR2 SYGVKD come from the germline V gene. The CDR3 nucleotides are TGTGCCATCAGTACCCCTCAGGGGGGAGGAGCGAATGAGCAGTTCTTC. It encodes CAISTPQGGGANEQFF.

This clone was detected once. The V and J genes are TRBV6-1 and TRBJ2-7; 8 nucleotides agree with TRBD2. The CDR3 covers 13 residues. V lost 7 bases, J lost 2 bases, and 4 bases stayed unmatched. CDR1 and CDR2 (germline): MNHNS, SASEGT. In DNA, the CDR3 is TGTGCCAGCAAGGCCGGGGGGGCCTACGAGCAGTACTTC. Translated, it gives CASKAGGAYEQYF.

The chain carries TRBV3-1 (or the pseudogene TRBV3-2) and TRBJ2-3; D gene ambiguous. The CDR3 is made up of 14 amino acids. V was shortened by 0 bases and J by 5 bases, with 9 bases between the two germline ends. The germline CDR1 and CDR2 sequences are LGHDT and YNNKEL (reference sequence). The CDR3 reads CASSQEASGDTQYF. CDR3 DNA: TGTGCCAGCAGCCAAGAGGCATCAGGAGATACGCAGTATTTT.